The rows below give T cell receptor beta chains drawn from one sample of a study of response to subunit inactivated influenza vaccine. TCRdb reanalysed the RT-PCR reads using MiXCR and keeps one entry per CDR3 protein. This table has about 520,000 distinct CDR3 sequences, roughly 7.9% appearing once. The source material was PBMCs from blood, sampled 23 months after vaccination. These receptors were collected from a man between 50 and 70 years old who received an inactivated influenza vaccine. Both conserved end residues are part of each CDR3. A D gene is named only where the DNA matches it firmly. Only part of the rows carry a size: once, few, many, or a class if the clone is expanded.

TRBJ1-5,-,-,TRBV3-1,CASSQGTESQPQHF,TGTGCCAGCAGCCAAGGGACAGAGAGCCAGCCCCAGCATTTT
TRBJ1-2,-,-,TRBV12-3/TRBV12-4,CASSRQKSNYGYTF,TGTGCCAGCAGTCGACAGAAATCTAACTATGGCTACACCTTC
TRBJ2-7,-,-,TRBV20-1,CSAVDSDSGSYEQYF,TGCAGTGCCGTGGACTCGGATAGCGGATCCTACGAGCAGTACTTC
TRBJ2-5,-,-,TRBV5-1,CASSLEGNEETQYF,TGCGCCAGCAGCTTGGAAGGGAATGAAGAGACCCAGTACTTC
TRBJ2-2,-,-,TRBV12-3/TRBV12-4,CASKDMAGNTGELFF,TGTGCCAGCAAAGACATGGCGGGGAACACCGGGGAGCTGTTTTTT
TRBJ1-2,many,-,TRBV6-1,CASSRTTGQGGYTF,TGTGCCAGCAGTAGAACTACCGGGCAGGGCGGCTACACCTTC
TRBJ2-2,many,-,TRBV7-8,CASSSVSAGELFF,TGTGCCAGCAGCTCCGTCTCAGCCGGGGAGCTGTTTTTT
TRBJ2-2,many,TRBD1,TRBV7-9,CASSLRQGPTPGELFF,TGTGCCAGCAGCCTGCGACAGGGGCCGACCCCCGGGGAGCTGTTTTTT
TRBJ2-3,-,TRBD2,TRBV20-1,CSATRTSGSTDTQYF,TGCAGTGCTACCCGGACTAGCGGAAGCACAGATACGCAGTATTTT
TRBJ2-1,many,TRBD1,TRBV11-2,CASSLAVGTGGQFF,TGTGCCAGCAGCCTGGCTGTAGGGACAGGAGGGCAGTTCTTC
TRBJ2-1,-,TRBD2,TRBV28,CASSLYGAGAYNEQFF,TGTGCCAGCAGTTTATACGGAGCGGGAGCCTACAATGAGCAGTTCTTC
TRBJ2-7,many,-,TRBV4-1,CASSQDRGFEQYF,TGCGCCAGCAGCCAAGACCGCGGGTTCGAGCAGTACTTC
TRBJ2-3,few,TRBD2,TRBV4-1,CASSQDRLAGGGTDTQYF,TGCGCCAGCAGCCAAGATCGACTAGCGGGGGGGGGCACAGATACGCAGTATTTT
TRBJ2-7,once,-,TRBV12-3/TRBV12-4,CASTPSGGSSIYQQYF,TGTGCCAGCACTCCCTCCGGGGGCTCTTCCATCTACCAGCAGTACTTC
TRBJ2-7,-,-,TRBV7-9,CAGAKGYYEQYF,TGTGCCGGGGCTAAAGGCTACTACGAGCAGTACTTC
TRBJ1-5,many,TRBD1,TRBV12-3/TRBV12-4,CASRGTGNQPQHF,TGTGCCAGCAGGGGGACAGGCAATCAGCCCCAGCATTTT
TRBJ2-2,-,TRBD2,TRBV10-3,CAISERGSGTGRGTGELFF,TGTGCCATCAGTGAGAGGGGCAGCGGGACTGGACGTGGCACCGGGGAGCTGTTTTTT
TRBJ2-5,few,-,TRBV20-1,CSARSSTLRETQYF,TGCAGTGCTAGATCCAGTACGCTGAGGGAGACCCAGTACTTC
TRBJ2-3,-,TRBD2,TRBV20-1,CSANAGLGTNTQYF,TGCAGTGCCAACGCAGGACTAGGTACCAATACGCAGTATTTT
TRBJ2-5,few,-,TRBV12-3/TRBV12-4,CASSPLLGRETQYF,TGTGCCAGCTCTCCCCTGTTGGGCCGAGAGACCCAGTACTTC
TRBJ2-2,few,-,TRBV6-4,CASSVQENTGELFF,TGTGCCAGCAGTGTACAGGAGAACACCGGGGAGCTGTTTTTT
TRBJ2-3,-,-,TRBV9,CASSFRPSIADTQYF,TGTGCCAGCAGCTTTCGACCCTCAATCGCAGATACGCAGTATTTT
TRBJ2-3,few,TRBD2,TRBV24-1,CATSEGTSGSTDTQYF,TGTGCCACCAGTGAAGGGACTAGCGGTAGCACAGATACGCAGTATTTT
TRBJ1-2,many,-,TRBV20-1,CSAREKGHYGYTF,TGCAGTGCTAGAGAGAAGGGGCACTATGGCTACACCTTC
TRBJ1-1,few,TRBD1,TRBV5-1,CASSSGQGAGTEAFF,TGCGCCAGCAGCTCAGGACAGGGGGCAGGCACTGAAGCTTTCTTT
TRBJ1-4,few,-,TRBV14,CASSWTTATNEKLFF,TGTGCCAGCAGCTGGACGACAGCAACTAATGAAAAACTGTTTTTT
TRBJ2-7,few,TRBD1,TRBV24-1,CATSDRQDRGYEQYF,TGTGCCACCAGTGACCGCCAGGACAGGGGTTACGAGCAGTACTTC
TRBJ2-3,-,TRBD2,TRBV20-1,CSARAPLRETQYF,TGCAGTGCTAGAGCCCCCTTGCGGGAGACGCAGTATTTT
TRBJ2-3,-,-,TRBV20-1,CSASIEAWTDTQYF,TGCAGTGCTAGTATAGAGGCCTGGACAGATACGCAGTATTTT
TRBJ2-5,many,-,TRBV5-6,CASSKGLEETQYF,TGTGCCAGCAGCAAGGGACTGGAGGAGACCCAGTACTTC
TRBJ2-7,-,TRBD1,TRBV6-5,CASSYTRTGPSYEQYF,TGTGCCAGCAGTTACACCCGGACAGGGCCCTCCTACGAGCAGTACTTC
TRBJ2-5,many,-,TRBV20-1,CSALFRGARKSKETQYF,TGCAGTGCCTTGTTTCGGGGGGCGCGCAAAAGTAAAGAGACCCAGTACTTC
TRBJ2-1,many,TRBD1,TRBV4-1,CASSRQGQNNEQFF,TGCGCCAGCAGCCGACAGGGACAAAACAATGAGCAGTTCTTC
TRBJ2-1,many,-,TRBV20-1,CSAGGMSSYNEQFF,TGCAGTGCAGGGGGAATGTCCTCCTACAATGAGCAGTTCTTC
TRBJ2-5,-,-,TRBV5-1,CASSSGPGEIQTQYF,TGCGCCAGCAGCTCGGGACCAGGCGAAATTCAGACCCAGTACTTC
TRBJ2-5,many,TRBD2,TRBV7-2,CASSLTSGSIWETQYF,TGTGCCAGCAGCTTGACTAGCGGCTCAATCTGGGAGACCCAGTACTTC
TRBJ2-3,few,TRBD2,TRBV9,CASSASGGAADTQYF,TGTGCCAGCAGCGCCAGCGGGGGGGCTGCAGATACGCAGTATTTT
TRBJ1-4,many,-,TRBV20-1,CSARGLNEKLFF,TGCAGTGCTAGAGGGTTGAATGAAAAACTGTTTTTT
TRBJ2-1,few,-,TRBV15,CATSRAGSYNEQFF,TGTGCCACCAGCAGGGCGGGGTCCTACAATGAGCAGTTCTTC